This record concerns one T cell receptor beta chain sequence. The antigen remains undetermined. Only in-frame clones appear in the TCRdb table, and some are missing; sequencing was by immunoSEQ multiplex PCR. The sample includes over 30,000 clones, around three quarters of them seen just once. The source of the sample is a study of a mutant IDH1 vaccine in newly diagnosed glioma. On the study more broadly: The start of vaccination came 4-6 weeks after radiotherapy alone, or with temozolomide cycles. It was radiotherapy, temozolomide, or both that patients received previously, with most receiving both.

There are 14 residues in the CDR3. Germline V gives CDR1 SGHAT, CDR2 FQNNGV. Losses at the gene ends were 4 bases for V and 5 bases for J; bases not matched to a gene: 7. Described time point: week 35, safety follow-up. Vaccination used 300 ug of mutant IDH1 20-mer peptide per dose, with topical imiquimod. Weeks 1, 3, 5, 7, 11, 15, 19 and 23 were when patients received their eight vaccinations. Donors had new IDH1-mutant astrocytomas of WHO grade 3 or 4 (ATRX-lost). This chain uses TRBV11-2 with TRBJ2-7, with 8 bases aligning to TRBD2. This receptor was identified in a woman aged 25 to 39 with glioma. Some clones in this sample may be carry-over from other donors' samples. The specimen was PBMCs, collected from a glioma patient whose treatment included an IDH1 peptide vaccine. The DNA of the CDR3 is TGTGCCAGCAGCTCCCCTAGCGGGTTTGACGAGCAGTACTTC. Translating gives CASSSPSGFDEQYF.